The 9 T cell receptor beta chains presented below share a single source sample, sequenced in a study of shared clonotypes between healthy human individuals (dated by TCRdb to the early 2020s). Library preparation used the immunoSEQ multiplex PCR assay. Sourced from immuneACCESS, this table was stored by TCRdb with only in-frame sequences that have V and J called. A share of the clones is absent; for the studies checked, an unresolved V gene accounts for under half, and the remainder has no known explanation. In this sample the table shows under 2,500,000 clones, approximately 96% of which occur a single time. Together, the top ten hold around 0.13% of the sample. Specimen: naive CD4+ T cells sorted from blood. Reading the label with the study, this specimen's cell subset or site is: CD45RA+ positively selected. The receptors stem from a man between 18 and 29 years old in good health.

The CDR3 DNA follows: TGTGCCAGCAGCACTCCGGGACAGGAATACGAGCAGTACTTC. This gives the protein CASSTPGQEYEQYF. This chain joins TRBV5-6 and TRBJ2-7; 8 bases are shared with TRBD1. CDR1 and CDR2 (germline): SGHDT, YYEEEE. V was clipped by 4 bases and J by 4 bases; unmatched bases: 7. There are 14 residues in the CDR3. Using reference TRBV5-6 and TRBJ2-7 for the parts outside the CDR3, the full variable domain is DAGVTQSPTHLIKTRGQQVTLRCSPKSGHDTVSWYQQALGQGPQFIFQYYEEEERQRGNFPDRFSGHQFPNYSSELNVNALLLGDSALYLCASSTPGQEYEQYFGPGTRLTVT.

V is TRBV25-1 and J is TRBJ2-4; D is uncertain. Trimming left V 8 bases short and J 0 bases short, with 14 bases between. CDR1 and CDR2 (germline): MGHDK, SYGVNS. The CDR3 consists of 15 residues. DNA for the CDR3: TGTGCCAGCTCCGAGACCTATTTAGCCAAAAACATTCAGTACTTC. Its protein product is CASSETYLAKNIQYF.

In DNA form, the CDR3 reads TGTGCCAGCAGCTTTGACCCAGGGGACTCCTACGAGCAGTACTTC. Translation gives CASSFDPGDSYEQYF. The V call is TRBV7-8, the J call TRBJ2-7; possible D gene TRBD1, 6 bases. The V and J ends lost 3 bases and 0 bases respectively, with 12 bases between them. Germline values: CDR1 SGHVS, CDR2 FQNEAQ. The length of the CDR3 is 15 residues.

About this clone: Additional DNA sequences in this sample encode the identical CDR3. The V and J genes are TRBV6-5 and TRBJ2-1; tentatively, D is TRBD1 (6 bases). Per the germline V gene, CDR1 is MNHEY and CDR2 is SVGAGI. Trimming took off 6 bases at V and 7 bases at J, with 7 bases between the two ends. The CDR3 totals 11 residues. CDR3 sequence: CASRRGNEQFF. The CDR3, as DNA: TGTGCCAGCAGAAGGGGGAATGAGCAGTTCTTC.

The rearrangement joins TRBV30 to TRBJ2-5, with TRBD2 as a possible D gene (6 bases). The DNA end lines up better with TRBJ2-7; the J call may be wrong. The CDR3 spans 15 residues. Germline CDR1 and CDR2: GTSNPN and SVGIG (reference sequence). In nucleotides, the CDR3 is TGTGCCTGGCTCCCTGGGGGGACTTCCTCCTACGAGCAGTACTTC. Protein product: CAWLPGGTSSYEQYF.

This chain joins TRBV30 and TRBJ2-7; 13 bases are shared with TRBD2. The length of the CDR3 is 13 residues. After removal of 4 bases from V and 6 bases from J, the junction contained 3 bases not matched to a gene. The germline V gene encodes CDR1 GTSNPN and CDR2 SVGIG (reference sequence). Here the CDR3 DNA reads TGTGCCTGGATGGGACTAGCGGGATCCGAGCAGTACTTC. Translating gives CAWMGLAGSEQYF. Filled out from reference TRBV30 and TRBJ2-7, the complete variable domain reads SQTIHQWPATLVQPVGSPLSLECTVEGTSNPNLYWYRQAAGRGLQLLFYSVGIGQISSEVPQNLSASRPQDRQFILSSKKLLLSDSGFYLCAWMGLAGSEQYFGPGTRLTVT.

The chain links TRBV10-3 to TRBJ2-1, with D unresolved. Trimming shortened V by 4 bases and J by 9 bases, and 13 bases separated the two germline ends. Per the germline V gene, CDR1 is ENHRY and CDR2 is SYGVKD. This CDR3 contains 13 residues. The chain's CDR3 is CAISGFDWVEQFF. DNA for the CDR3: TGTGCCATCAGTGGGTTCGACTGGGTTGAGCAGTTCTTC.

In the case of this clone: Within the sample, other DNA sequences also encode this same CDR3. The CDR3 loop is CASRGGTANQPQHF. The CDR3 nucleotides read TGTGCCAGCAGGGGCGGGACAGCTAATCAGCCCCAGCATTTT. This rearrangement joins TRBV6-1 to TRBJ1-5; TRBD1 matches at 7 bases. Germline V gene lookup returns CDR1 MNHNS and CDR2 SASEGT. Trimming removed 6 bases from V and 4 bases from J; junction bases left unmatched: 6. The CDR3 is 14 amino acids.

The rearrangement uses TRBV30 and TRBJ1-3, with unresolved D. V lost 5 bases and J lost 2, with 13 bases in between. The CDR3 totals 14 residues. Germline CDR1 GTSNPN, CDR2 SVGIG (reference sequence). CDR3 in DNA: TGTGCCTGGGCAGCTAAAAGACCTGGAAACACCATATATTTT. Translating gives CAWAAKRPGNTIYF.